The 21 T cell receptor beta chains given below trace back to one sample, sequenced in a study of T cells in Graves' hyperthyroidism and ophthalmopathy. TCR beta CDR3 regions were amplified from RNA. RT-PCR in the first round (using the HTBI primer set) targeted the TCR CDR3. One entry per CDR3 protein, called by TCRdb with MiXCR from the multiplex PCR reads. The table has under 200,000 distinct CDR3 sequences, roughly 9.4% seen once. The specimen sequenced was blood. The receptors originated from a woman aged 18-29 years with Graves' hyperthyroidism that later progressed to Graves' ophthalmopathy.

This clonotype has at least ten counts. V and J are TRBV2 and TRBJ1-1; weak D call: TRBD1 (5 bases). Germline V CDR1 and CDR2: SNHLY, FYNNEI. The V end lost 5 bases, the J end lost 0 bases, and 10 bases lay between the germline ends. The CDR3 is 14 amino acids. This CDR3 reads CASSIQQVNTEAFF. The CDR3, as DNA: TGTGCCAGCAGTATACAACAGGTGAACACTGAAGCTTTCTTT.

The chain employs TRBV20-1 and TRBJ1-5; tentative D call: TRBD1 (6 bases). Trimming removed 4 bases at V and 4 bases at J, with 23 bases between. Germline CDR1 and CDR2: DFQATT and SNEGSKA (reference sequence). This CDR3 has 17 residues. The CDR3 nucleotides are TGCAGTGCTACTAAAAAGGGGGGTTTGAGTCGGAATCAGCCCCAGCATTTT. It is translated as CSATKKGGLSRNQPQHF.

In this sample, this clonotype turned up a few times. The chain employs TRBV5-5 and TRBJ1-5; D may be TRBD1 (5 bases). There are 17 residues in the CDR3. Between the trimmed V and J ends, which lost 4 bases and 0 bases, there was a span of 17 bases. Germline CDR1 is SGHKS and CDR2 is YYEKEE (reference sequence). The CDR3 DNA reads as TGTGCCAGCAGCATTTCCGGGACGCATAATAGCAATCAGCCCCAGCATTTT. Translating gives CASSISGTHNSNQPQHF.

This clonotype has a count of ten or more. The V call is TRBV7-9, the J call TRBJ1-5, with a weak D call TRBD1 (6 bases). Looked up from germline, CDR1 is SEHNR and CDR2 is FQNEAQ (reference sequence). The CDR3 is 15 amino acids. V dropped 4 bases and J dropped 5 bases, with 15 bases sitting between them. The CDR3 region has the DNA TGTGCCAGCAGCTCTGGGGAAGGACAGTATCAGCCCCAGCATTTT. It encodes CASSSGEGQYQPQHF.

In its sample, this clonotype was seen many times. CDR3 region: CASSRDSGTEAFF. CDR3 DNA sequence: TGTGCCAGCAGTAGGGACAGCGGCACTGAAGCTTTCTTT. The chain carries TRBV6-4 and TRBJ1-1; 7 bases are shared with TRBD1. The CDR3 sequence is 13 residues long. The germline gives CDR1 MRHNA, CDR2 SNTAGT. With 5 bases clipped from V and 4 bases from J, the junction kept 4 bases outside the gene matches.

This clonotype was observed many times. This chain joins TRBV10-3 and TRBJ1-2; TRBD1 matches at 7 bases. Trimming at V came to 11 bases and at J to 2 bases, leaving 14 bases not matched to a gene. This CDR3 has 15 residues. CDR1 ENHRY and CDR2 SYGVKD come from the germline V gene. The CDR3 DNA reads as TGTGCCGCCAGGGGGGACACAACGACAAACTATGGCTACACCTTC. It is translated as CAARGDTTTNYGYTF.

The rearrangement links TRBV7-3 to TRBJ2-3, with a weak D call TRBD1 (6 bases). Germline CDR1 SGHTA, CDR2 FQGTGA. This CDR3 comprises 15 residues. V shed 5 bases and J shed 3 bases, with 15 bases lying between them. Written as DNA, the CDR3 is TGTGCCAGCAGCCCCACTGGGGGCCCGACAGATACGCAGTATTTT. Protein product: CASSPTGGPTDTQYF.

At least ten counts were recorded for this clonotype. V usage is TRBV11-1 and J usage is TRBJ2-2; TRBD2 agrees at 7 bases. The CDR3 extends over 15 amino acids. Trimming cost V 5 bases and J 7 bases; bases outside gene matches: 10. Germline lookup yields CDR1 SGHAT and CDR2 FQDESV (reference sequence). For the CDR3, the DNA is TGTGCCAGCAGCCGTGGACTAGAGGTTGGCGGGGAGCTGTTTTTT. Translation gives CASSRGLEVGGELFF.

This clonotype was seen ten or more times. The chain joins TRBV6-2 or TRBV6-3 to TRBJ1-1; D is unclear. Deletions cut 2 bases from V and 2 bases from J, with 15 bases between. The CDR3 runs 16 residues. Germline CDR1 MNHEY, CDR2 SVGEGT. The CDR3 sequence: CASSYNVGWSNTEAFF. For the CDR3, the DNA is TGTGCCAGCAGTTACAACGTGGGCTGGTCTAACACTGAAGCTTTCTTT.

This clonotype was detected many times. DNA of the CDR3: TGCAGTGCTAGAGAAAACAATCTCAGGGGGAGGAACACTGAAGCTTTCTTT. Translation: CSARENNLRGRNTEAFF. The J gene is TRBJ1-1, the V gene TRBV20-1; 7 bases map to TRBD1. The CDR3 extends over 17 amino acids. The germline V gene has CDR1 DFQATT and CDR2 SNEGSKA (reference sequence). With 0 bases clipped from V and 1 base from J, the junction kept 11 bases outside the gene matches.

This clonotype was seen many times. Written as DNA, the CDR3 is TGTGCCAGCAGCTTAGAAGGGGGGAGCACTGAAGCTTTCTTT. Its protein is CASSLEGGSTEAFF. J is TRBJ1-1 and V is TRBV7-9; D possibly corresponds to TRBD1 (6 bases). Germline CDR1 reads SEHNR; CDR2 reads FQNEAQ (reference sequence). The CDR3 runs 14 residues. V was trimmed by 1 base and J by 4 bases, leaving 10 bases between them.

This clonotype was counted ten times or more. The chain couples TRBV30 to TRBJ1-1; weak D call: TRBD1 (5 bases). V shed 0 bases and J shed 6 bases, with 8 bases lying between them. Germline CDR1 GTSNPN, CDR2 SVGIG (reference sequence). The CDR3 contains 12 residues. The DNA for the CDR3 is TGTGCCTGGAGTGTACCGGGACCTGAAGCTTTCTTT. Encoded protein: CAWSVPGPEAFF.

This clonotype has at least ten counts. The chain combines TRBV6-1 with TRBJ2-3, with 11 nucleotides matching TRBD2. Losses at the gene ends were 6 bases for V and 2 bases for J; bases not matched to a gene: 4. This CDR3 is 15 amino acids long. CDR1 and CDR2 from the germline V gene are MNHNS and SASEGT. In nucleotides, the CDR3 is TGTGCCAGCAGCGAGACTAGCGGGGACACAGATACGCAGTATTTT. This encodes CASSETSGDTDTQYF.

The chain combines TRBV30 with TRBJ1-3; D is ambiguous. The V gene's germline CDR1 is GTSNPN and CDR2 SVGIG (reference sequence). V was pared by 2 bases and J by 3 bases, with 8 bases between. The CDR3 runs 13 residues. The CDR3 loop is CAWSPGLGNTIYF. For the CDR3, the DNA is TGTGCCTGGAGTCCAGGACTTGGAAACACCATATATTTT.

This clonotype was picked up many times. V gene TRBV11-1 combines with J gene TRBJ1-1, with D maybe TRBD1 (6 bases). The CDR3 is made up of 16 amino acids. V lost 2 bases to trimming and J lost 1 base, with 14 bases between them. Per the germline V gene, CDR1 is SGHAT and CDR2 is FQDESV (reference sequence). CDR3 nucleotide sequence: TGTGCCAGCAGCTTACTTGGGGGGCGGTCGAACACTGAAGCTTTCTTT. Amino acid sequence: CASSLLGGRSNTEAFF.

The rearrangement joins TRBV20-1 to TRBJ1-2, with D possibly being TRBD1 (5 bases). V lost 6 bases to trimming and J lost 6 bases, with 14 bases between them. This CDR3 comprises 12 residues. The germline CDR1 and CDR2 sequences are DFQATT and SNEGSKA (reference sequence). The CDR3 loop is CSAMAGENGYTF. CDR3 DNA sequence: TGCAGTGCGATGGCGGGGGAGAATGGCTACACCTTC.

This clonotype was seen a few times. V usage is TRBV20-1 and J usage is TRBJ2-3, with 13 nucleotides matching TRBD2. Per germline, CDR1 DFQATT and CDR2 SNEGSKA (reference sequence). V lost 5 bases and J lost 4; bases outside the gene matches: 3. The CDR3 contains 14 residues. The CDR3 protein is CSAVTSGGADTQYF. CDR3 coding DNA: TGCAGTGCTGTAACTAGCGGGGGGGCAGATACGCAGTATTTT.

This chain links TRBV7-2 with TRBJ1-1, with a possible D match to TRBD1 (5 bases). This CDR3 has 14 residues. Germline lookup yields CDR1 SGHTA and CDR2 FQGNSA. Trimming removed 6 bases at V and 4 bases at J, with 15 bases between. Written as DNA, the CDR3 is TGTGCCAGCAGTTTGCTTGGGAGGGGCACTGAAGCTTTCTTT. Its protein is CASSLLGRGTEAFF.

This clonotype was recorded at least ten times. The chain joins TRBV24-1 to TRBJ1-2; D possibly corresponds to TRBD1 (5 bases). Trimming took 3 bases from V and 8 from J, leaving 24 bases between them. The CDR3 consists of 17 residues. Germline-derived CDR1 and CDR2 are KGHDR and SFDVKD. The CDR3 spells CATSDPTSTAPQSGYTF. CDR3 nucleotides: TGTGCCACCAGTGATCCGACCTCGACAGCGCCCCAATCAGGCTACACCTTC.

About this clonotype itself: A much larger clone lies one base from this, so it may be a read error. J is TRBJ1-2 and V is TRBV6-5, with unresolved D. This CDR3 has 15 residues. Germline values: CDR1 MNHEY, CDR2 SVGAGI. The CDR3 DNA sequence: TGTGCCAGCAGTTACTCGCCGGAGTCTAACCATGGCTACACCTTC. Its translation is CASSYSPESNHGYTF.

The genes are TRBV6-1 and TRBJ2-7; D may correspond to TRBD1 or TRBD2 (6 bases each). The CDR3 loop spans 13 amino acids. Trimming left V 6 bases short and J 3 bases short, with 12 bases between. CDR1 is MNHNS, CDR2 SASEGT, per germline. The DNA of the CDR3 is TGTGCCAGCAGAAGAGGGGGGAACTACGAGCAGTACTTC. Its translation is CASRRGGNYEQYF.